This T cell receptor (beta chain) was identified during a study of glioma-infiltrating T cells. Using RNA template, CDR3s of TCR alpha and beta were amplified with iRepertoire arm-PCR. For one-step reverse transcription and amplification, roughly 95-400 ng of tissue mRNA or PBMC total RNA was used. TCRdb used MiXCR to reprocess the multiplex PCR reads, holding one entry per CDR3 protein. The sample carries around 190,000 distinct CDR3 sequences, about 32% recorded once. J lost 3 bases, V lost 5 bases, and 7 bases had no gene match. Per germline, CDR1 KGHDR and CDR2 SFDVKD. The CDR3 spans 16 residues. General observations from the study: Above-expected tissue-blood divergence occurred in all gliomas, most in low-grade ones. Only very few CDR3 sequences appeared in both tissue and blood.

Concerning this clonotype itself: What it binds is not known.

The chain carries TRBV24-1 and TRBJ2-1; 9 bases map to TRBD2. This clonotype was sampled from a human donor with low-grade glioma or glioblastoma, undergoing nonglioma brain surgery, or in good health (not recorded which). Sequencing input: glioma tissue, nonneoplastic brain tissue, or PBMCs (not recorded which). CDR3 coding DNA: TGTGCCACCAGTGGTGGGGGACTAGCATACTACAATGAGCAGTTCTTC. The encoded protein is CATSGGGLAYYNEQFF.